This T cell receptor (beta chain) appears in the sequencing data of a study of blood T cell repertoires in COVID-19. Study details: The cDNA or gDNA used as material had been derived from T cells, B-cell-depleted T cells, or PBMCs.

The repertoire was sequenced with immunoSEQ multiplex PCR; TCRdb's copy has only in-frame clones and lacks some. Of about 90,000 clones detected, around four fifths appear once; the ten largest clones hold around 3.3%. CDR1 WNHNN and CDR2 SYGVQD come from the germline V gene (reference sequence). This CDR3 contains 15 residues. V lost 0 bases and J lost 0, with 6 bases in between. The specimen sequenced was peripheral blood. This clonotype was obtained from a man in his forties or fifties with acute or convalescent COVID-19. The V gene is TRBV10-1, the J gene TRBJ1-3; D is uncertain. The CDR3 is CASSESGSSGNTIYF. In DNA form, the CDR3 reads TGCGCCAGCAGTGAGTCGGGGAGCTCTGGAAACACCATATATTTT.